The rows below give T cell receptor beta chains drawn from one sample of a study of PD-L1 blockade in urothelial cancer. Sequenced by immunoSEQ multiplex PCR; TCRdb stores in-frame clones only, minus some. The repertoire has about 56,000 clones, 65% to 90% of them found once; the top ten carry 15% to 19%. Sequencing was performed on PBMCs, taken around atezolizumab (anti-PD-L1) treatment. These receptors were taken from an older man with urothelial cancer. Each CDR3 is given with its conserved first and last residue. The D gene is left open where the match is weak. Rows give clone size only sometimes, using once, few, many, or a class for an expanded clone.

V	size	D	J	CDR3	DNA
TRBV6-1	.	TRBD1	TRBJ1-5	CASSEAGGPGGQPQHF	TGTGCCAGCAGTGAAGCGGGGGGCCCAGGGGGTCAGCCCCAGCATTTT
TRBV4-1	.	TRBD2	TRBJ2-1	CASSQRIGTSGSTGALNEQFF	TGCGCCAGCAGCCAACGGATTGGGACTAGCGGGAGTACGGGAGCGTTAAATGAGCAGTTCTTC
TRBV5-1	.	.	TRBJ2-1	CASSLASFSYNEQFF	TGCGCTAGCAGCTTGGCCAGTTTCTCCTACAATGAGCAGTTCTTC
TRBV4-1	.	.	TRBJ1-5	CASSPEEYSNQPQHF	TGCGCCAGCAGCCCGGAGGAGTATAGCAATCAGCCCCAGCATTTT
TRBV6-1	.	.	TRBJ2-7	CASSESREYYEQYF	TGTGCCAGCAGTGAAAGTAGGGAGTACTACGAGCAGTACTTC
TRBV5-1	once	TRBD2	TRBJ2-1	CASSLAPTSGMGNEQFF	TGCGCCAGCAGCTTGGCCCCGACTAGCGGGATGGGCAATGAGCAGTTCTTC
TRBV30	.	TRBD2	TRBJ2-3	CAWSRGGHRYAYF	TGTGCCTGGAGTCGGGGGGGCCACAGATACGCGTATTTT
TRBV7-8	.	TRBD1	TRBJ2-1	CASSLPRQGVKNEQFF	TGTGCCAGCAGCTTACCGAGACAGGGAGTAAAGAATGAGCAGTTCTTC
TRBV5-1	.	.	TRBJ2-1	CASSPRAGISYNEQFF	TGCGCCAGCAGCCCTCGAGCTGGTATATCCTACAATGAGCAGTTCTTC
TRBV29-1	.	.	TRBJ1-1	CSVVRGIKGEAFF	TGCAGCGTTGTAAGGGGGATTAAGGGTGAAGCTTTCTTT
TRBV6-1	.	.	TRBJ2-5	CASQRSARETQYF	TGTGCCAGCCAAAGGTCGGCCAGGGAGACCCAGTACTTC